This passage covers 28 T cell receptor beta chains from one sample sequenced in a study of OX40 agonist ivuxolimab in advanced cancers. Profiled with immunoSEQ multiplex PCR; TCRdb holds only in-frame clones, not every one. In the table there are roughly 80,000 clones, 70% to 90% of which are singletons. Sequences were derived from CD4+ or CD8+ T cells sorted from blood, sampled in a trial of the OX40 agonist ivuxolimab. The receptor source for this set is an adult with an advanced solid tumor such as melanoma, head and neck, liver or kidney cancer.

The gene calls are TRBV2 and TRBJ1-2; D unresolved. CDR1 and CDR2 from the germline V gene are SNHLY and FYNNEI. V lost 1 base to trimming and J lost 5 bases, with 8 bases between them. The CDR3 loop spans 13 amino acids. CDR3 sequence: CASSEGVGYGYTF. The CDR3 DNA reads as TGTGCCAGCAGTGAAGGGGTGGGGTATGGCTACACCTTC.

For the CDR3, the DNA is TGTGCCAGCAGTGAGACTAGCGGGAGGGCCGGAACCTACAATGAGCAGTTCTTC. Residues: CASSETSGRAGTYNEQFF. The chain is built from TRBV6-1 and TRBJ2-1; 14 bases line up with TRBD2. With 3 bases clipped from V and 2 bases from J, the junction kept 6 bases outside the gene matches. CDR1 and CDR2 from the germline V gene are MNHNS and SASEGT. The CDR3 spans 18 residues.

The CDR3 loop is CASSFLYEQYF. The CDR3 coding sequence is TGTGCCAGCAGCTTTCTCTACGAGCAGTACTTC. The gene calls are TRBV5-5 and TRBJ2-7; D not certain. There are 11 residues in the CDR3. The V gene's germline CDR1 is SGHKS and CDR2 YYEKEE (reference sequence). V lost 2 bases to trimming and J lost 3 bases, with 3 bases between them. Full variable domain (rest looked up from reference TRBV5-5 and TRBJ2-7): DAGVTQSPTHLIKTRGQQVTLRCSPISGHKSVSWYQQVLGQGPQFIFQYYEKEERGRGNFPDRFSARQFPNYSSELNVNALLLGDSALYLCASSFLYEQYFGPGTRLTVT.

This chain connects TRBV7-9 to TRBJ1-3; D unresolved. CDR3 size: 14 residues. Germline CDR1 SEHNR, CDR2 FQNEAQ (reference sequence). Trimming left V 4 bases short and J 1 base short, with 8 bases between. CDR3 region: CASSSNWSGNTIYF. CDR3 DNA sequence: TGTGCCAGCAGCTCGAATTGGTCTGGAAACACCATATATTTT.

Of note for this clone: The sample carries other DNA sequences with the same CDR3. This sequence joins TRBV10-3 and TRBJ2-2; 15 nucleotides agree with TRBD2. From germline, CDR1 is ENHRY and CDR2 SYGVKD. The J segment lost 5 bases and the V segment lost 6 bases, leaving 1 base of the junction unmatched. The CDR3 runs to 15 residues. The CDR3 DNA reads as TGTGCCATCAGGGGACTAGCGGGAGGTACCGGGGAGCTGTTTTTT. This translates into CAIRGLAGGTGELFF.

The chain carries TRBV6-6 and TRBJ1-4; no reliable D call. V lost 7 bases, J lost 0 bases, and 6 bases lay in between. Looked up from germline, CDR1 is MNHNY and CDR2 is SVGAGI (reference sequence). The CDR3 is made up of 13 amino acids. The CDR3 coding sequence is TGTGCCAGCACTGGCACAACTAATGAAAAACTGTTTTTT. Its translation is CASTGTTNEKLFF.

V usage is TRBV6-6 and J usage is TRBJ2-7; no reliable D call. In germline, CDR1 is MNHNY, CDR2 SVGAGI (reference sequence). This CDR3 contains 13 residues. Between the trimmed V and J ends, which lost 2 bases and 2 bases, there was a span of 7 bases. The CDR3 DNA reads TGTGCCAGCAGTTACCCGACCACCTACGAGCAGTACTTC. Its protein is CASSYPTTYEQYF.

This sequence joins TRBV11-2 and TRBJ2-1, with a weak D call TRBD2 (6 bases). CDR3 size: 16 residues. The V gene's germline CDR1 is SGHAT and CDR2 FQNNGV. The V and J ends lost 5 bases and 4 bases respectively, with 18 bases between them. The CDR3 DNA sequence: TGTGCCAGCAGCCCCCTGAGAGGAGGGTGGTACAATGAGCAGTTCTTC. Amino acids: CASSPLRGGWYNEQFF.

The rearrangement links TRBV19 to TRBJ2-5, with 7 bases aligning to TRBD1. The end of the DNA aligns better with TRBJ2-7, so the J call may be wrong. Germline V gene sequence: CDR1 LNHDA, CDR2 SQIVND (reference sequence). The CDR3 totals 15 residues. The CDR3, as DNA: TGTGCCAGTAGTATAGTTTTGGGCAGGGGGTACGAGCAGTACTTC. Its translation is CASSIVLGRGYEQYF.

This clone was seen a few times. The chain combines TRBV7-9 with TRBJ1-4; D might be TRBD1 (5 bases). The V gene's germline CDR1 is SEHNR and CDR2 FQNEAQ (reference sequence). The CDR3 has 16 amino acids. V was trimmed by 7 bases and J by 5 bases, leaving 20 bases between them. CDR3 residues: CASTPSAGTGNEKLFF. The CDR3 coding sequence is TGTGCCAGCACCCCAAGCGCCGGGACTGGGAATGAAAAACTGTTTTTT. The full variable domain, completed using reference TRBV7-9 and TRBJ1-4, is DTGVSQNPRHKITKRGQNVTFRCDPISEHNRLYWYRQTLGQGPEFLTYFQNEAQLEKSRLLSDRFSAERPKGSFSTLEIQRTEQGDSAMYLCASTPSAGTGNEKLFFGSGTQLSVL.

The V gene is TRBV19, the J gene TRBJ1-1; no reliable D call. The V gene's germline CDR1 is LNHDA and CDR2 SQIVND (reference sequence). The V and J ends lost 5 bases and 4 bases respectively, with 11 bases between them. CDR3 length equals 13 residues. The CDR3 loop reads CASSAGAVTEAFF. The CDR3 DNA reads TGTGCCAGTAGTGCGGGAGCCGTCACTGAAGCTTTCTTT.

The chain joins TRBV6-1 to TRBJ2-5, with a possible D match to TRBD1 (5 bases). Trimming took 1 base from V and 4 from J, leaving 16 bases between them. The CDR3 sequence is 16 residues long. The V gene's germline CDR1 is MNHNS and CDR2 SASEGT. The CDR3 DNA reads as TGTGCCAGCAGTGAAGTGGGGCCAGGGTCTCGAGAGACCCAGTACTTC. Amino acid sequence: CASSEVGPGSRETQYF.

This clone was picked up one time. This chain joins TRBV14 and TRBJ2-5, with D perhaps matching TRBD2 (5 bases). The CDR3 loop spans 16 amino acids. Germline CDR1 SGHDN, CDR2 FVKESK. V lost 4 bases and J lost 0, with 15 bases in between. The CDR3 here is CASSPKGAKYQETQYF. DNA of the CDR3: TGTGCCAGCAGCCCCAAGGGAGCTAAGTACCAAGAGACCCAGTACTTC.

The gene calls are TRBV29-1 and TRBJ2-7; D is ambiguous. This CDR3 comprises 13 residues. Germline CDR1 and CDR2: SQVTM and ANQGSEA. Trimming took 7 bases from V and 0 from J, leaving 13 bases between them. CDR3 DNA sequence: TGCAGCGCAGACCTGACCGACTCCTACGAGCAGTACTTC. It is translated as CSADLTDSYEQYF.

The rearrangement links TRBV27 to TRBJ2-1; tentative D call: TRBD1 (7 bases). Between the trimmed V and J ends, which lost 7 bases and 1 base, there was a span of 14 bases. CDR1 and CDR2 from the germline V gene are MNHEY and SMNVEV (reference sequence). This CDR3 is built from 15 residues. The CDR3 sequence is CASNPTGRSYNEQFF. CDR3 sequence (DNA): TGTGCCAGCAATCCGACAGGGAGGTCCTACAATGAGCAGTTCTTC.

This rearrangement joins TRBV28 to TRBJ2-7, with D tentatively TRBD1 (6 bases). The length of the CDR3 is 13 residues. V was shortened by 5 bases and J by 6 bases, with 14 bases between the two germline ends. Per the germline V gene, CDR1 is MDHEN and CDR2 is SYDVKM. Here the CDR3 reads CASSAGTSFEQYF. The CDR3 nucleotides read TGTGCCAGCAGTGCCGGGACATCATTCGAGCAGTACTTC. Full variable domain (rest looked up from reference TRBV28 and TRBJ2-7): DVKVTQSSRYLVKRTGEKVFLECVQDMDHENMFWYRQDPGLGLRLIYFSYDVKMKEKGDIPEGYSVSREKKERFSLILESASTNQTSMYLCASSAGTSFEQYFGPGTRLTVT.

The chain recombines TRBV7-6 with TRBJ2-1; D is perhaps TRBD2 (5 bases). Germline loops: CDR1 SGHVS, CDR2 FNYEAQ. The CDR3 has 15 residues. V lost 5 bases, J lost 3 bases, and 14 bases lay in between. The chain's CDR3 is CASSKGTEGYNEQFF. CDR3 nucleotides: TGTGCCAGCAGCAAGGGAACAGAGGGCTACAATGAGCAGTTCTTC.

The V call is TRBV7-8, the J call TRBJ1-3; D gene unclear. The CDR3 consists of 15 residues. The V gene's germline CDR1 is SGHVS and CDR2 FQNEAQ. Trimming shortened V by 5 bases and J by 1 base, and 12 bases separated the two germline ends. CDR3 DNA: TGTGCCAGCAGCATGACTGAGGTTTCTGGAAACACCATATATTTT. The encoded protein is CASSMTEVSGNTIYF.

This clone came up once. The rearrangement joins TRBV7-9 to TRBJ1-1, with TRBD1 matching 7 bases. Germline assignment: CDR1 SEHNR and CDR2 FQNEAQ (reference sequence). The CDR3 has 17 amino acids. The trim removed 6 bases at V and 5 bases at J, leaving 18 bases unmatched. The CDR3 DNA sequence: TGTGCCAGCAGAAATAACGAACGACAGGGCTGGAGGACTGAAGCTTTCTTT. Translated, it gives CASRNNERQGWRTEAFF.

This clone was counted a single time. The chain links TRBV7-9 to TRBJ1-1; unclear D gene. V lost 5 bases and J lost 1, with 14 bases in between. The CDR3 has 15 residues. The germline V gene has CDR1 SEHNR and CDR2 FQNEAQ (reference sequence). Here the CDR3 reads CASSQLAGENTEAFF. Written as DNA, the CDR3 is TGTGCCAGCAGCCAGTTGGCCGGAGAGAACACTGAAGCTTTCTTT.

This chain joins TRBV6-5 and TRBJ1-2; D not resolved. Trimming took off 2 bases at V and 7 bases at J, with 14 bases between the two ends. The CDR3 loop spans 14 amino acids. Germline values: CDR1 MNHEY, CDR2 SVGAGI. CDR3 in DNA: TGTGCCAGCAGTTACGAACGGCGACGAGGTGGCTACACCTTC. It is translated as CASSYERRRGGYTF.

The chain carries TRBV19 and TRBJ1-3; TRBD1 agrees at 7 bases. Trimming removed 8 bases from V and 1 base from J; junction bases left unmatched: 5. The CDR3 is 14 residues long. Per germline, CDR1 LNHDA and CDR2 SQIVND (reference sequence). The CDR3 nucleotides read TGTGCCAGTTATGCAGGGGGTTCTGGAAACACCATATATTTT. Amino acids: CASYAGGSGNTIYF.

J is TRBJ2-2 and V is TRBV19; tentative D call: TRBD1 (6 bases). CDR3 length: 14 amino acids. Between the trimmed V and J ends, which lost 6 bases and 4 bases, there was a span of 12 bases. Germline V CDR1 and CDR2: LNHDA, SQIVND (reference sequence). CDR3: CASRSLQGTGELFF. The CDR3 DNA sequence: TGTGCCAGTAGAAGTCTACAGGGCACCGGGGAGCTGTTTTTT.

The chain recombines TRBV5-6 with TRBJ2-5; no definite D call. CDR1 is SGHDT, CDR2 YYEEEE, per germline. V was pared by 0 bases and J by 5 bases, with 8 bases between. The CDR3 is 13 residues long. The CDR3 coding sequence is TGTGCCAGCAGCTTGGCCGACGGGGAGACCCAGTACTTC. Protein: CASSLADGETQYF. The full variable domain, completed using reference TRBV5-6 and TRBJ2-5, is DAGVTQSPTHLIKTRGQQVTLRCSPKSGHDTVSWYQQALGQGPQFIFQYYEEEERQRGNFPDRFSGHQFPNYSSELNVNALLLGDSALYLCASSLADGETQYFGPGTRLLVL.

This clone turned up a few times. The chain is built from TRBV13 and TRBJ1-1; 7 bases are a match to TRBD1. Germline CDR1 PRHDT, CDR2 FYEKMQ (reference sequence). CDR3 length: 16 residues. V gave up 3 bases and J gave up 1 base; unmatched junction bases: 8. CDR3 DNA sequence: TGTGCCAGCAGCTTGGGGGACAGACAGGGGAACACTGAAGCTTTCTTT. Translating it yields CASSLGDRQGNTEAFF.

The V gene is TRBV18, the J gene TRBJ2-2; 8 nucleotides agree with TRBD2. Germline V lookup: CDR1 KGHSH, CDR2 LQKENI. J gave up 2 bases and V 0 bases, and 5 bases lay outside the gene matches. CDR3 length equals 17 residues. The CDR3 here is CASSPPGLAGNTGELFF. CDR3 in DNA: TGTGCCAGCTCACCACCGGGGCTAGCGGGTAACACCGGGGAGCTGTTTTTT.

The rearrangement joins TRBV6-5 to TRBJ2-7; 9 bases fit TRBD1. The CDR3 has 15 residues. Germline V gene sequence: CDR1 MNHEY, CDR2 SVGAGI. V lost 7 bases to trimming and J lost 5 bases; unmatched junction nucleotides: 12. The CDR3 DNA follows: TGTGCCAGCAAACCAGGGGGACAGGGCTTCAACGAGCAGTACTTC. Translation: CASKPGGQGFNEQYF.

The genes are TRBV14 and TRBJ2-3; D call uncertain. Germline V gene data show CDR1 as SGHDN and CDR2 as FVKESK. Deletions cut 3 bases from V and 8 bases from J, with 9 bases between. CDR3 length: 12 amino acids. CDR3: CASSQGAVTQYF. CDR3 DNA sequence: TGTGCCAGCAGCCAGGGTGCGGTTACGCAGTATTTT.